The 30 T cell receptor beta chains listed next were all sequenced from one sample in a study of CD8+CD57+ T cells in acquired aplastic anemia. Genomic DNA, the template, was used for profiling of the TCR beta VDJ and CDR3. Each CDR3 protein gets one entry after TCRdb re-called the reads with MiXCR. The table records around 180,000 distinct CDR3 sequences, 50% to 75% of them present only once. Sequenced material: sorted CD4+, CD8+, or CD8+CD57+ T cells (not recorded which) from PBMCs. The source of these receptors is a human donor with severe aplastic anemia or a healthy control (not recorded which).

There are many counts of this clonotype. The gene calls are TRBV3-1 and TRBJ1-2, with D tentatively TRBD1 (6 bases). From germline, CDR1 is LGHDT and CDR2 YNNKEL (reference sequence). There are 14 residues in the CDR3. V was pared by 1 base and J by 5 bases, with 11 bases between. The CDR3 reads CASSQVGGNYGYTF. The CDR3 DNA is TGTGCCAGCAGCCAAGTAGGGGGGAATTATGGCTACACCTTC.

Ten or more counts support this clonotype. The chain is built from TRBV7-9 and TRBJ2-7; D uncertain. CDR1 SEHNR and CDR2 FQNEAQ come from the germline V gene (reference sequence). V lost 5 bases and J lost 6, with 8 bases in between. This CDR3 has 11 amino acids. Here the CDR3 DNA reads TGTGCCAGCAGCCTCCCGCCCGAGCAGTACTTC. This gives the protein CASSLPPEQYF.

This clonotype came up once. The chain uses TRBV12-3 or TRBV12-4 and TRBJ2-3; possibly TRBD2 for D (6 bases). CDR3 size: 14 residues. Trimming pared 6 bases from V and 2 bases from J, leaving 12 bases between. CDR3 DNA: TGTGCCAGCAGCTTGTCGGGGGACACAGATACGCAGTATTTT. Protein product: CASSLSGDTDTQYF.

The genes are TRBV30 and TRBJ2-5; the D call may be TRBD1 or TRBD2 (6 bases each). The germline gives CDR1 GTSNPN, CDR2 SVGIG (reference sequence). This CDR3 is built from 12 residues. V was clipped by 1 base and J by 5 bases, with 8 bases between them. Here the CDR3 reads CAWSGGGETQYF. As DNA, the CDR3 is TGTGCCTGGAGTGGAGGGGGGGAGACCCAGTACTTC.

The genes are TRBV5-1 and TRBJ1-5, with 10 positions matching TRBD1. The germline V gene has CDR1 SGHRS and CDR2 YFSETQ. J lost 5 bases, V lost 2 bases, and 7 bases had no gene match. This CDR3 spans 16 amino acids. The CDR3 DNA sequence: TGCGCCAGCAGCTTTCTTGGGACAGGGGAAGATCAGCCCCAGCATTTT. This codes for CASSFLGTGEDQPQHF.

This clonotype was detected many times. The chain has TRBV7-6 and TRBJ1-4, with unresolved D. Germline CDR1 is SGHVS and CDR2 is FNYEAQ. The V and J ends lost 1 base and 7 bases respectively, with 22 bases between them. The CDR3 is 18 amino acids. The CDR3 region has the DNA TGTGCCAGCAGCTTAGTTCCTCCCCTAACAGCGGTCGGTGAAAAACTGTTTTTT. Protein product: CASSLVPPLTAVGEKLFF.

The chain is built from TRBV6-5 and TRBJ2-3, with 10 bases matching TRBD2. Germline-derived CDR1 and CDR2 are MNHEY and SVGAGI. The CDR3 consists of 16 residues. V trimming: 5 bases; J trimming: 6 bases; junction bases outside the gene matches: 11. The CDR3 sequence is CASSRRPSGGPDTQYF. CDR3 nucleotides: TGTGCCAGCAGTCGGCGGCCTAGCGGGGGTCCCGATACGCAGTATTTT.

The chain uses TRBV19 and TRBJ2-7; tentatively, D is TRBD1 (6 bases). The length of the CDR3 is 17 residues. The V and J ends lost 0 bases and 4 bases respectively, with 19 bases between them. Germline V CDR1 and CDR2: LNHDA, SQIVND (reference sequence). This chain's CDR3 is CASSIDQPHRVGYEQYF. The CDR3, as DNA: TGTGCCAGTAGTATAGATCAGCCGCACAGGGTGGGGTACGAGCAGTACTTC.

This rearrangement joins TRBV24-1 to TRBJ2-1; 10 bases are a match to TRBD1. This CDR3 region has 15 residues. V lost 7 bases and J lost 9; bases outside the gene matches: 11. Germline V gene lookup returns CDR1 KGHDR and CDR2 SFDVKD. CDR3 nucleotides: TGTGCCACCAGCGAAGGACAGGGGGTCGTAGGTGAGCAGTTCTTC. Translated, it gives CATSEGQGVVGEQFF.

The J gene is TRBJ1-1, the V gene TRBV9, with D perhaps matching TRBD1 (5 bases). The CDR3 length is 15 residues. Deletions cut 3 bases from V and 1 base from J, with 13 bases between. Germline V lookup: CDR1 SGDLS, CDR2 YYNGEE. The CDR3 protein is CASSGPGRPNTEAFF. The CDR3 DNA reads TGTGCCAGCAGCGGACCAGGGCGTCCGAACACTGAAGCTTTCTTT.

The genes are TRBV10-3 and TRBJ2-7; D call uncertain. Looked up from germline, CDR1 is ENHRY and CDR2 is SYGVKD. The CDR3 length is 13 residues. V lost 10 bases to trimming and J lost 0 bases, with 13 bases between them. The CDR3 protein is CATRHRISYEQYF. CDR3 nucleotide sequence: TGTGCCACCCGGCACCGGATCTCCTACGAGCAGTACTTC.

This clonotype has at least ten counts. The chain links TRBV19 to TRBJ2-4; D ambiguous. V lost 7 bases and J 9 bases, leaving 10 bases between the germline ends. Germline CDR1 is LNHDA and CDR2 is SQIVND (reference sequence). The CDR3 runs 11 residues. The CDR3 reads CASTYVGIQYF. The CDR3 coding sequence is TGTGCCAGTACCTACGTGGGCATTCAGTACTTC. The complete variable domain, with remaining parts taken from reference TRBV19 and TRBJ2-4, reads DGGITQSPKYLFRKEGQNVTLSCEQNLNHDAMYWYRQDPGQGLRLIYYSQIVNDFQKGDIAEGYSVSREKKESFPLTVTSAQKNPTAFYLCASTYVGIQYFGAGTRLSVL.

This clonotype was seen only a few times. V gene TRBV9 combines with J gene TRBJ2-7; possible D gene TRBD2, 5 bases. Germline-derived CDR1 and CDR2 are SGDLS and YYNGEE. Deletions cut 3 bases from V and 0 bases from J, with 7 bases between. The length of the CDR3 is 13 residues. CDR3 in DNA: TGTGCCAGCAGCGGACTAAGCTCCTACGAGCAGTACTTC. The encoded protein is CASSGLSSYEQYF.

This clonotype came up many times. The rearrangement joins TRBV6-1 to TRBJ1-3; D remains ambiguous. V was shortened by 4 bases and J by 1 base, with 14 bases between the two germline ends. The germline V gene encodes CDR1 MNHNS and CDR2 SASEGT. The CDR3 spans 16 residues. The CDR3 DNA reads TGTGCCAGCAGTGCTTCACCGGGATCATCTGGAAACACCATATATTTT. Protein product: CASSASPGSSGNTIYF.

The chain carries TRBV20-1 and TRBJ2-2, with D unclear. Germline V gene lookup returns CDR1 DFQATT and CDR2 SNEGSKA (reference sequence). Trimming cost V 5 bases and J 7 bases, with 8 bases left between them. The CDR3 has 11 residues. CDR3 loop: CSASRRGELFF. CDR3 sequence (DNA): TGCAGTGCTTCTCGTCGCGGGGAGCTGTTTTTT.

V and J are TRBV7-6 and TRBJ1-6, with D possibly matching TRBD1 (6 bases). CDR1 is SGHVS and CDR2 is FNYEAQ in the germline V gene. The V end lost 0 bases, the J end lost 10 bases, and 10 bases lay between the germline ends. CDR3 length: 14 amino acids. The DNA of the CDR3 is TGTGCCAGCAGCTTAGCGACAGGAAAATCACCCCTCCACTTT. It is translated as CASSLATGKSPLHF.

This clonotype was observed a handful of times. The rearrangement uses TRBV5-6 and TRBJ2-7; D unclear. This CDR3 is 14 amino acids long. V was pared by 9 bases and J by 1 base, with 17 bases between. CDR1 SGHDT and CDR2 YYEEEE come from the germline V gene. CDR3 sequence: CAISESSQSYEQYV. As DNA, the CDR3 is TGTGCCATCAGTGAGTCGAGTCAGTCCTACGAGCAGTACGTC.

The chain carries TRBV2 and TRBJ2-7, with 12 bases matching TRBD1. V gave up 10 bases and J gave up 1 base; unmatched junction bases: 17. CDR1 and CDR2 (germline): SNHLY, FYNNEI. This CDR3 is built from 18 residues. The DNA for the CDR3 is TGTGCCATTCTCCGGGACAGGGGGCATACCACCCGATCCTACGAGCAGTACTTC. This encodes CAILRDRGHTTRSYEQYF.

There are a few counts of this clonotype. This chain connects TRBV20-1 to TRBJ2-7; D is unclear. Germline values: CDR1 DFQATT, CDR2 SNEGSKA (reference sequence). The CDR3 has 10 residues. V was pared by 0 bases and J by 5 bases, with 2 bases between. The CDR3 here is CSARENEQYF. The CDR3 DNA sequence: TGCAGTGCTAGAGAGAACGAGCAGTACTTC.

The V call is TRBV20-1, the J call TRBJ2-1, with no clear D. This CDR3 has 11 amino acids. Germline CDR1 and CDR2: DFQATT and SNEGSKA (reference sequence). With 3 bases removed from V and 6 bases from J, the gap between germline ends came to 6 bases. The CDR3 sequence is CSASGRNEQFF. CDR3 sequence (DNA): TGCAGTGCTAGCGGCCGCAATGAGCAGTTCTTC.

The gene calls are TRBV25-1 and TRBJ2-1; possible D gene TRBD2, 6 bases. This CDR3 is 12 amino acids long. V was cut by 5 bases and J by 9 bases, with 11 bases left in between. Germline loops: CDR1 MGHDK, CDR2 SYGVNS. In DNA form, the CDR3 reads TGTGCCAGCAGTCTGGTGGAGGGTGAGCAGTTCTTC. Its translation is CASSLVEGEQFF.

CDR3 amino acids: CSVEGGSSLGYEQYF. The CDR3 nucleotides read TGCAGCGTTGAAGGTGGCAGCTCCTTAGGGTACGAGCAGTACTTC. The chain employs TRBV29-1 and TRBJ2-7; no definite D call. Deletions cut 1 base from V and 4 bases from J, with 17 bases between. This CDR3 spans 15 amino acids. CDR1 is SQVTM, CDR2 ANQGSEA, per germline.

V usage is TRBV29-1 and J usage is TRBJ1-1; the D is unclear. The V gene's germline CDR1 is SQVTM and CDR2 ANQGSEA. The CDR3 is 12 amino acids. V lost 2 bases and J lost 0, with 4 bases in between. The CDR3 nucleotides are TGCAGCGTTGAAATGGTGAACACTGAAGCTTTCTTT. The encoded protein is CSVEMVNTEAFF.

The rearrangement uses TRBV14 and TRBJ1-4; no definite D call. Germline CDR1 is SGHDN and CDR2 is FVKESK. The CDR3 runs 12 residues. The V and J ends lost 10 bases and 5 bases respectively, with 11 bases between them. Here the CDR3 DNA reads TGTGCCACCAAGGGATCAAATGAAAAACTGTTTTTT. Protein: CATKGSNEKLFF.

CDR3 sequence: CASSRTLKDAGANVLTF. The CDR3 nucleotides read TGTGCCAGTAGTAGGACCCTAAAGGATGCTGGGGCCAACGTCCTGACTTTC. The genes are TRBV19 and TRBJ2-6; D gene uncertain. The V end was cut by 4 bases, the J end by 2 bases, with 15 bases between. The CDR3 sequence is 17 residues long. Germline V gives CDR1 LNHDA, CDR2 SQIVND (reference sequence).

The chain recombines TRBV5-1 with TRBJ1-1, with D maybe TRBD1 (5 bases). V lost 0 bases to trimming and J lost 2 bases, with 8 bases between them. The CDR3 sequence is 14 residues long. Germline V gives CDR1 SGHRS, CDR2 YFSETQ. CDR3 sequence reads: CASSLGQINTEAFF. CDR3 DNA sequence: TGCGCCAGCAGCTTGGGACAGATTAACACTGAAGCTTTCTTT.

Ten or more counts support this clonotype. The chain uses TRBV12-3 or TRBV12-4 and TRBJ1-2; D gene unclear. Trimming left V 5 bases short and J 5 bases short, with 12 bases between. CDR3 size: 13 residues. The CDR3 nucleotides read TGTGCCAGCAGTCTCCCGGGATTTTATGGCTACACCTTC. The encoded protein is CASSLPGFYGYTF.

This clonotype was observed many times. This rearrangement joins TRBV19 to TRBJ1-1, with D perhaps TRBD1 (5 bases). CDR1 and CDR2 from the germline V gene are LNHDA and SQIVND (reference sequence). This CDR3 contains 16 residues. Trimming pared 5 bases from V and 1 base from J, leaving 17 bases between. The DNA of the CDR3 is TGTGCCAGTAGTCTTTCATGGGGACTGTCGAACACTGAAGCTTTCTTT. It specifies CASSLSWGLSNTEAFF.

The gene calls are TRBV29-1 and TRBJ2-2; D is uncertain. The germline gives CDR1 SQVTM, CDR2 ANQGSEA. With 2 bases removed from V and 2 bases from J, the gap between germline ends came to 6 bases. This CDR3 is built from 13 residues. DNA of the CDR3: TGCAGCGTTGAATTACGTAACACCGGGGAGCTGTTTTTT. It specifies CSVELRNTGELFF.

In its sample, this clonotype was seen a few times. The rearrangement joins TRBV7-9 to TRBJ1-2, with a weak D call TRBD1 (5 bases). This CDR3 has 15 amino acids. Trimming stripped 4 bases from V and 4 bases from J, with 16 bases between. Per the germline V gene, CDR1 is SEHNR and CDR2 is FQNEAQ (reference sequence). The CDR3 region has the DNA TGTGCCAGCAGCTCGGGACCGGTTGGGGGCTATGGCTACACCTTC. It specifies CASSSGPVGGYGYTF.